The 6 T cell receptor beta chains given below trace back to one sample, sequenced in a study of shared clonotypes between healthy human individuals. Data came from immunoSEQ multiplex PCR; TCRdb stores just in-frame clones and leaves some out. Here the sample spans about half a million clones, approximately 80% being singletons. The sample consisted of PBMCs. The origin of the receptors is a woman in her 40s in good health. Some clones in this sample may be carry-over from other donors' samples.

V gene TRBV7-2 combines with J gene TRBJ2-7; 7 bases map to TRBD1. The CDR3 is 16 residues long. Germline V lookup: CDR1 SGHTA, CDR2 FQGNSA. Trimming took 1 base from V and 6 from J; bases not matched to a gene: 12. CDR3 residues: CASSLDGVTGKREQYF. In DNA form, the CDR3 reads TGTGCCAGCAGCTTAGATGGGGTGACAGGGAAGCGCGAGCAGTACTTC.

A remark on this clone: A single base is all that separates this from a far larger clone, so a read error is likely. Given the absence of the conserved phenylalanine or tryptophan at the CDR3 end, a read error is likely. The J gene is TRBJ1-5, the V gene TRBV29-1, with D unclear. The CDR3 has 15 amino acids. V lost 7 bases, J lost 4 bases, and 20 bases lay in between. Looked up from germline, CDR1 is SQVTM and CDR2 is ANQGSEA. The CDR3 nucleotides read TGCAGCGCGTCCGACGGGTTTTTAGGGAATCAGCCCCAGCATCTT. This gives the protein CSASDGFLGNQPQHL.

The rearrangement joins TRBV2 to TRBJ1-5; 10 positions match TRBD1. The V gene's germline CDR1 is SNHLY and CDR2 FYNNEI. With V trimmed by 4 bases and J by 4 bases, 4 bases remained unmatched. This CDR3 spans 15 amino acids. CDR3 DNA: TGTGCCAGCAGTGGGACAGGGGGAGTGAATCAGCCCCAGCATTTT. Its protein is CASSGTGGVNQPQHF.

In this sample, this clone turned up once. This sequence joins TRBV2 and TRBJ2-7; D remains unclear. CDR1 and CDR2 from the germline V gene are SNHLY and FYNNEI. The CDR3 totals 13 residues. The V end was cut by 7 bases, the J end by 1 base, with 11 bases between. The CDR3 loop is CASKPFISYEQYF. Written as DNA, the CDR3 is TGTGCCAGCAAACCCTTTATTTCCTACGAGCAGTACTTC.

Worth noting for this clone: The likely explanation is a read error, given a far larger clone one base away. Other DNA sequences in this sample translate to the same CDR3. This chain links TRBV29-1 with TRBJ1-1, with 7 bases fitting TRBD1. The CDR3 length is 13 residues. V was pared by 7 bases and J by 0 bases, with 5 bases of the junction left unmatched. CDR1 SQVTM and CDR2 ANQGSEA come from the germline V gene. CDR3 sequence (DNA): TGCAGCGCAGGACAGGAAATGAACACTGAAGCTTTCTTT. It codes for CSAGQEMNTEAFF.

The J gene is TRBJ2-3, the V gene TRBV7-9; 9 nucleotides line up with TRBD2. The junction had 9 bases not matched to a gene; V was cut back by 9 bases and J by 5 bases. From germline, CDR1 is SEHNR and CDR2 FQNEAQ (reference sequence). CDR3 length equals 14 residues. The CDR3, as DNA: TGTGCCAGTCATAGCGGGAGCCTCGGAGATACGCAGTATTTT. Encoded protein: CASHSGSLGDTQYF.